This T cell receptor beta chain was identified in a study of cytomegalovirus exposure and HLA in healthy donors. Worth noting for this clone: Its antigen is currently unknown.

Study results and limitations: Published work reported that the classifier diagnosed cytomegalovirus status with high specificity and sensitivity.

The PCR employed 60 Vbeta primers together with 13 Jbeta primers. The table came from immunoSEQ multiplex PCR; TCRdb's copy has only in-frame clones and leaves some out. The sample lists about 79,000 clones, under 80% occurring once. Sequencing used PBMCs. The sequence came from a woman aged 45 to 65 in good health and CMV-seropositive.

For the CDR3, the DNA is TGTGCCAGTAGTGACGACGGGAGGCAGCCCCAGCATTTT. Its protein product is CASSDDGRQPQHF. The V call is TRBV19, the J call TRBJ1-5; D is unresolved. The germline gives CDR1 LNHDA, CDR2 SQIVND (reference sequence). The CDR3 spans 13 residues. The ends were cut back, 5 bases at V and 7 bases at J, with 12 bases in the middle.